Shown below are 26 T cell receptor beta chains from a single sample sequenced in a study of beta chain features in type 1 diabetes. Expressed TCRB transcripts were sequenced because the entire RNA isolate underwent reverse transcription. TCRdb's table, derived via immunoSEQ multiplex PCR, lists solely in-frame clones and lacks some. The sample records some 290,000 clones, roughly an eighth being singletons. Study findings and constraints: TCRB CDR3 length was moderately but significantly reduced in all four CD4+ subsets of Type 1 diabetes patients.

Antigen specificity for these receptors is unknown. The sample comprised naive CD4+ T cells from blood. These receptors were taken from a man younger than 45 with type 1 diabetes.

The chain combines TRBV19 with TRBJ1-4; TRBD1 matches 7 bases. The J segment lost 7 bases and the V segment lost 3 bases, leaving 8 bases of the junction unmatched. CDR3 size: 15 residues. The germline gives CDR1 LNHDA, CDR2 SQIVND (reference sequence). CDR3 loop: CASSMIEGGSEKLFF. The CDR3 region has the DNA TGTGCCAGTAGTATGATCGAAGGGGGCAGTGAAAAACTGTTTTTT.

The J gene is TRBJ2-5, the V gene TRBV5-1, with D maybe TRBD1 (6 bases). Germline V lookup: CDR1 SGHRS, CDR2 YFSETQ. The V end lost 0 bases, the J end lost 5 bases, and 14 bases lay between the germline ends. The CDR3 is 15 residues long. CDR3: CASSLGQGIGETQYF. CDR3 nucleotide sequence: TGCGCCAGCAGCTTGGGTCAGGGGATCGGGGAGACCCAGTACTTC.

This clone was seen a few times. This chain links TRBV21-1 with TRBJ2-1; the table's D call TRBD1 went unverified against the DNA. TRBV21-1 is a pseudogene segment. The CDR3 is 17 amino acids. The CDR3 nucleotides read TGTGCCAGCAGCTCCGAGACGAGGGACAGGGAATACAATGAGCAGTTCTTC. Translation gives CASSSETRDREYNEQFF.

This clone has a handful of counts. The J gene is TRBJ2-4, the V gene TRBV6-4; 9 bases are a match to TRBD2. Germline V gene sequence: CDR1 MRHNA, CDR2 SNTAGT. Losses at the gene ends were 6 bases for V and 8 bases for J; bases not matched to a gene: 8. The CDR3 spans 14 residues. CDR3 residues: CASSTSGYGDIQYF. In DNA, the CDR3 is TGTGCCAGCAGCACTAGCGGGTACGGGGACATTCAGTACTTC.

The chain couples TRBV28 to TRBJ2-3; TRBD1 matches at 9 bases. CDR1 is MDHEN, CDR2 SYDVKM, per germline. The CDR3 covers 14 residues. Trimming at V came to 5 bases and at J to 6 bases, leaving 6 bases not matched to a gene. The CDR3 spells CASSLGQGWDTQYF. CDR3 bases: TGTGCCAGCAGTCTCGGACAGGGGTGGGATACGCAGTATTTT.

The chain is built from TRBV29-1 and TRBJ2-7; 9 bases are shared with TRBD1. The germline gives CDR1 SQVTM, CDR2 ANQGSEA. The CDR3 has 15 residues. The trim removed 4 bases at V and 3 bases at J, leaving 10 bases unmatched. The CDR3 here is CSVGFVGTGFYEQYF. CDR3 nucleotides: TGCAGCGTTGGCTTCGTGGGGACAGGGTTCTACGAGCAGTACTTC.

The V call is TRBV19, the J call TRBJ1-3, with D unresolved. V dropped 5 bases and J dropped 0 bases, with 11 bases sitting between them. Germline loops: CDR1 LNHDA, CDR2 SQIVND (reference sequence). The CDR3 has 15 amino acids. CDR3 sequence (DNA): TGTGCCAGTAGTGTCCTCGGGTACTCTGGAAACACCATATATTTT. This encodes CASSVLGYSGNTIYF.

V is TRBV7-8 and J is TRBJ2-1, with a tentative D call TRBD2 (6 bases). This CDR3 contains 16 residues. From germline, CDR1 is SGHVS and CDR2 FQNEAQ. V lost 3 bases, J lost 4 bases, and 16 bases lay in between. CDR3 DNA sequence: TGTGCCAGCAGCTTTAGGTCCGGCCTAGCGTACAATGAGCAGTTCTTC. Translated: CASSFRSGLAYNEQFF.

The genes are TRBV7-8 and TRBJ2-5; weak D call: TRBD2 (6 bases). V was pared by 5 bases and J by 5 bases, with 18 bases between. This CDR3 is 15 amino acids long. Germline CDR1 and CDR2: SGHVS and FQNEAQ. CDR3 DNA: TGTGCCAGCAGCCCAAGACTAGATGCGGGGGAGACCCAGTACTTC. It specifies CASSPRLDAGETQYF.

This clone has more than one count but fewer than ten. V usage is TRBV11-2 and J usage is TRBJ2-1; 9 nucleotides line up with TRBD2. CDR1 SGHAT and CDR2 FQNNGV come from the germline V gene. This CDR3 contains 17 residues. J lost 1 base, V lost 4 bases, and 8 bases had no gene match. CDR3 nucleotide sequence: TGTGCCAGCAGCTCGCGACTAGCGGTGGGGTCCTACAATGAGCAGTTCTTC. Translated, it gives CASSSRLAVGSYNEQFF.

This clone has only a few counts. The J gene is TRBJ2-7, the V gene TRBV6-6; D may be TRBD1 (5 bases). CDR1 and CDR2 (germline): MNHNY, SVGAGI (reference sequence). The V end lost 4 bases, the J end lost 4 bases, and 17 bases lay between the germline ends. The CDR3 loop spans 15 amino acids. The DNA of the CDR3 is TGTGCCAGCAGTTGGAGTACAGGAATTGTTTACGAGCAGTACTTC. It translates to CASSWSTGIVYEQYF.

On this clone itself: This CDR3 is also generated by other DNA sequences in the sample. This sequence joins TRBV5-1 and TRBJ1-1; the match to TRBD1 covers 8 bases. This CDR3 has 14 residues. Germline V gene data show CDR1 as SGHRS and CDR2 as YFSETQ. V lost 4 bases, J lost 2 bases, and 4 bases stayed unmatched. The CDR3 reads CASSPTGVNTEAFF. CDR3 bases: TGCGCCAGCAGCCCGACAGGGGTTAACACTGAAGCTTTCTTT.

This clone has a handful of counts. The chain has TRBV2 and TRBJ1-2, with 8 positions matching TRBD1. The CDR3 has 13 amino acids. Germline CDR1 is SNHLY and CDR2 is FYNNEI. V lost 8 bases, J lost 7 bases, and 9 bases stayed unmatched. CDR3 DNA sequence: TGTGCCAGCGCTTGGCGACAGGGGTCTGGCTACACCTTC. Its translation: CASAWRQGSGYTF. The complete variable domain, with remaining parts taken from reference TRBV2 and TRBJ1-2, reads EPEVTQTPSHQVTQMGQEVILRCVPISNHLYFYWYRQILGQKVEFLVSFYNNEISEKSEIFDDQFSVERPDGSNFTLKIRSTKLEDSAMYFCASAWRQGSGYTFGSGTRLTVV.

CDR3 loop: CASSQERTSVYEQYF. The CDR3 nucleotides read TGTGCCAGCAGCCAGGAAAGGACTAGCGTCTACGAGCAGTACTTC. The V and J genes are TRBV4-2 and TRBJ2-7; 9 bases map to TRBD2. The CDR3 loop spans 15 amino acids. Germline V gene lookup returns CDR1 LGHNA and CDR2 YNFKEQ. The V segment lost 3 bases and the J segment 3 bases; nucleotides outside the gene matches: 6.

The rearrangement uses TRBV6-1 and TRBJ1-2; D might be TRBD1 (6 bases). V was trimmed by 2 bases and J by 5 bases, leaving 9 bases between them. Germline CDR1 and CDR2: MNHNS and SASEGT. The CDR3 covers 13 residues. CDR3 sequence: CASSENRDYGYTF. CDR3 DNA sequence: TGTGCCAGCAGTGAAAACAGGGATTATGGCTACACCTTC.

The chain links TRBV30 to TRBJ1-2; 9 positions match TRBD1. This CDR3 region has 21 residues. Germline trimming cut 2 bases from V and 3 bases from J; bases unmatched to any gene: 25. Germline V CDR1 and CDR2: GTSNPN, SVGIG (reference sequence). The CDR3 here is CAWSSTQVFGTGSSGDYGYTF. Written as DNA, the CDR3 is TGTGCCTGGAGTAGCACGCAGGTCTTCGGGACAGGGAGCTCGGGGGACTATGGCTACACCTTC.

This clone was observed a few times. The V call is TRBV9, the J call TRBJ2-3; 12 nucleotides agree with TRBD2. J was trimmed by 6 bases and V by 4 bases; bases with no gene match: 9. The germline gives CDR1 SGDLS, CDR2 YYNGEE. The CDR3 loop spans 16 amino acids. The CDR3 reads CASSIQTSGRIDTQYF. CDR3 sequence (DNA): TGTGCCAGCAGCATCCAGACTAGCGGGAGAATTGATACGCAGTATTTT.

V gene TRBV7-2 combines with J gene TRBJ1-4; D is undetermined. The CDR3 is 13 residues long. V gave up 5 bases and J gave up 5 bases, with 9 bases separating them. Germline CDR1 and CDR2: SGHTA and FQGNSA. In DNA form, the CDR3 reads TGTGCCAGCAGCCCGAGGCCGAATGAAAAACTGTTTTTT. It encodes CASSPRPNEKLFF. The full variable domain, completed using reference TRBV7-2 and TRBJ1-4, is GAGVSQSPSNKVTEKGKDVELRCDPISGHTALYWYRQSLGQGLEFLIYFQGNSAPDKSGLPSDRFSAERTGGSVSTLTIQRTQQEDSAVYLCASSPRPNEKLFFGSGTQLSVL.

This clone was seen only a few times. The chain has TRBV5-1 and TRBJ2-7; D may be TRBD2 (6 bases). This CDR3 has 16 amino acids. Germline CDR1 and CDR2: SGHRS and YFSETQ. The V end lost 5 bases, the J end lost 2 bases, and 20 bases lay between the germline ends. The CDR3 protein is CASSSASRRGPYEQYF. CDR3 coding DNA: TGCGCCAGCAGTTCGGCATCCCGGCGGGGCCCCTACGAGCAGTACTTC.

This clone has more than one count but fewer than ten. CDR3 nucleotide sequence: TGCAGCGTTGAAGCAAAGGGAGGAGAGACCCAGTACTTC. Its protein is CSVEAKGGETQYF. The chain links TRBV29-1 to TRBJ2-5; tentatively, D is TRBD2 (6 bases). Germline V lookup: CDR1 SQVTM, CDR2 ANQGSEA. The CDR3 covers 13 residues. The germline V and J ends were trimmed by 1 base and 4 bases, with 10 bases remaining between them.

V and J are TRBV6-1 and TRBJ2-1; a possible D gene is TRBD2 (6 bases). The germline CDR1 and CDR2 sequences are MNHNS and SASEGT. The CDR3 is made up of 14 amino acids. V was cut by 6 bases and J by 3 bases, with 12 bases left in between. The DNA of the CDR3 is TGTGCCAGCAGCAGTAGCGGTCTCTACAATGAGCAGTTCTTC. Translation gives CASSSSGLYNEQFF.

This clone appeared once. Other DNA sequences in the same sample also yield this CDR3. The chain joins TRBV2 to TRBJ2-5; D might be TRBD2 (5 bases). Germline CDR1 and CDR2: SNHLY and FYNNEI. There are 13 residues in the CDR3. Trimming pared 4 bases from V and 4 bases from J, leaving 10 bases between. CDR3 sequence: CASSVREGETQYF. As DNA, the CDR3 is TGTGCCAGCAGTGTCCGCGAGGGAGAGACCCAGTACTTC.

This clone turned up a few times. The chain recombines TRBV18 with TRBJ2-1; 7 positions agree with TRBD1. This CDR3 comprises 14 residues. Looked up from germline, CDR1 is KGHSH and CDR2 is LQKENI. The trim removed 2 bases at V and 5 bases at J, leaving 3 bases unmatched. The CDR3 region has the DNA TGTGCCAGCTCACCAACCGACAGGGACAATGAGCAGTTCTTC. It codes for CASSPTDRDNEQFF.

J is TRBJ1-1 and V is TRBV30; weak D call: TRBD1 (5 bases). The ends were cut back, 7 bases at V and 0 bases at J, with 15 bases in the middle. This CDR3 region has 14 residues. Germline V gene lookup returns CDR1 GTSNPN and CDR2 SVGIG (reference sequence). CDR3 sequence (DNA): TGTGCCTCTAAGTTAGGGACTATGAACACTGAAGCTTTCTTT. Translating it yields CASKLGTMNTEAFF.

This clone was found a few times. The rearrangement links TRBV7-6 to TRBJ2-3; maybe TRBD2 (5 bases). Between the trimmed V and J ends, which lost 5 bases and 4 bases, there was a span of 7 bases. Germline-derived CDR1 and CDR2 are SGHVS and FNYEAQ. The length of the CDR3 is 12 residues. The CDR3 nucleotides read TGTGCCAGCAGCCCGAGGGCAGATACGCAGTATTTT. Protein: CASSPRADTQYF.

This clone came up a few times. The chain combines TRBV2 with TRBJ2-1; weak D call: TRBD2 (6 bases). Trimming took 4 bases from V and 0 from J, leaving 16 bases between them. Germline CDR1 reads SNHLY; CDR2 reads FYNNEI. CDR3 length equals 17 residues. The CDR3 reads CASSAARGLSSYNEQFF. The CDR3, as DNA: TGTGCCAGCAGTGCGGCTCGGGGGTTAAGCTCCTACAATGAGCAGTTCTTC.